The clone carrying this T cell receptor beta chain occurred a few times. The source of the sample is a study of identical twins. Deletions cut 0 bases from V and 5 bases from J, with 13 bases between. This CDR3 has 15 amino acids. Germline loops: CDR1 DFQATT, CDR2 SNEGSKA (reference sequence). TCRdb independently ran MiXCR on the 5' RACE reads; one entry per CDR3 protein. The data contain about 730,000 distinct CDR3 sequences, 21% of them seen just once; the ten biggest clones take up roughly 4%. The sample was also reused in another study, on T cells expressing NK-cell markers. As reported in that work: Of the CD8+ T cell pool in 6 or 7 donors, about 1.0-8% was accounted for by dominant NKG2C+ clonotypes.

This receptor was obtained from a woman aged 18-29 years in good health. This rearrangement joins TRBV20-1 to TRBJ2-2; tentatively, D is TRBD2 (6 bases). Sample: PBMCs. CDR3 in DNA: TGCAGTGCTAGAGATACGTGGGAGGCGACCGGGGAGCTGTTTTTT. It translates to CSARDTWEATGELFF.